This is a list of T cell receptor beta chains from one sample in a study of Graves' ophthalmopathy and Graves' hyperthyroidism. From the multiplex PCR reads, TCRdb called clonotypes with MiXCR, one entry per CDR3 protein. The repertoire holds approximately 1.2 million distinct CDR3 sequences, with about 36% as singletons. Sequenced sample: peripheral blood or thyroid tissue (not recorded which). These receptors came from an adult man with Graves' hyperthyroidism. The CDR3 runs from the conserved cysteine through the conserved F or W. Each record gives: V gene, J gene, CDR3 protein.

V: TRBV10-3; J: TRBJ2-5; CDR3: CAISWLAGYQETQYF
V: TRBV29-1; J: TRBJ1-1; CDR3: CSLGLNTEAFF
V: TRBV7-2; J: TRBJ2-5; CDR3: CASSLGLAGGYQETQYF
V: TRBV7-3; J: TRBJ2-5; CDR3: CASSPTGLAGETQYF
V: TRBV19; J: TRBJ1-5; CDR3: CASSRDSAPGQPQHF
V: TRBV7-2; J: TRBJ2-7; CDR3: CASSLATTSGRRHEQYF
V: TRBV2; J: TRBJ2-4; CDR3: CASSARDSNIQYF
V: TRBV12-3/TRBV12-4; J: TRBJ1-5; CDR3: CASNLGGTRNQPQHF
V: TRBV7-9; J: TRBJ1-5; CDR3: CASSLKGADGNQPQHF
V: TRBV7-9; J: TRBJ2-7; CDR3: CASSPTSGGGVDEQYF
V: TRBV4-3; J: TRBJ1-2; CDR3: CASSQEGGGDYGYTF
V: TRBV6-5; J: TRBJ1-2; CDR3: CASSSDSSSYGYTF
V: TRBV20-1; J: TRBJ2-7; CDR3: CSPSGGRGLYEQYF
V: TRBV29-1; J: TRBJ1-6; CDR3: CSVEFFGGPLSPLHF
V: TRBV29-1; J: TRBJ2-7; CDR3: CSAAVIDYEQYF
V: TRBV12-3/TRBV12-4; J: TRBJ1-5; CDR3: CASSFSDNQPQHF